The T cell receptor (beta chain) described here comes from a study of cytomegalovirus exposure and HLA in healthy donors. Use of 60 Vbeta and 13 Jbeta primers characterized the PCR. Data came from immunoSEQ multiplex PCR; TCRdb stores just in-frame clones and leaves some out. This table holds approximately 150,000 clones, about three quarters found once. This CDR3 comprises 13 residues. V lost 10 bases to trimming and J lost 0 bases, with 9 bases between them. Germline loops: CDR1 ENHRY, CDR2 SYGVKD. The sequence was collected from a female donor in good health and CMV-seronegative. Sequencing was carried out using PBMCs. The chain employs TRBV10-3 and TRBJ2-2, with D unclear. CDR3 bases: TGTGCCACCCGGTCGACGAACACCGGGGAGCTGTTTTTT. This translates into CATRSTNTGELFF.